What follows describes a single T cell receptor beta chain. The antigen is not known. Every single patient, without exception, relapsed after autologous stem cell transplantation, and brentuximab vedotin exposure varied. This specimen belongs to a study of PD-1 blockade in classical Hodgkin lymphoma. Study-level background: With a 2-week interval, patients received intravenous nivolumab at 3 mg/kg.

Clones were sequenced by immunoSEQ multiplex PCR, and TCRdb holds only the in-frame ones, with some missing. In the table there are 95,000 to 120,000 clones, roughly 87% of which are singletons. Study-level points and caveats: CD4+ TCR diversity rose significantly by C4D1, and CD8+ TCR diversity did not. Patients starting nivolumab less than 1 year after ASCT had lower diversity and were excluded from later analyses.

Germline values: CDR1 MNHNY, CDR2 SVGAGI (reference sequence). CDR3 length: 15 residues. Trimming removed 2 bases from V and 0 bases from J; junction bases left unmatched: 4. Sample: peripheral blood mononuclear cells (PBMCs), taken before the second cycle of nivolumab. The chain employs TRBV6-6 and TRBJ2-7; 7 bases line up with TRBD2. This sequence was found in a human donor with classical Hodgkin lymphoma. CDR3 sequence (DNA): TGTGCCAGCAGTTACGTCCAGCGGGGCTCCTACGAGCAGTACTTC. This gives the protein CASSYVQRGSYEQYF.